Only a few counts were recorded for the clone carrying this T cell receptor (beta chain). Sequenced by immunoSEQ multiplex PCR; TCRdb stores in-frame clones only, minus some. The sample holds about 150,000 clones, 70% to 90% seen once. Patients in Seattle were enrolled during active infection, then followed longitudinally. The record originates from a study of blood T cell repertoires in COVID-19. About the study: PBMCs, B-cell-depleted T cells, or T cells provided the cDNA or gDNA that made up the material.

V shed 0 bases and J shed 8 bases, with 13 bases lying between them. The CDR3 covers 15 residues. CDR1 is SGHAT, CDR2 FQNNGV, per germline. Input material: peripheral blood. The rearrangement links TRBV11-2 to TRBJ1-4; perhaps TRBD1 as D (6 bases). The receptor comes from a man older than 75 with COVID-19, enrolled during active disease. CDR3 in DNA: TGTGCCAGCAGCTTAGATGGGGGGGCTCGGGAAAAACTGTTTTTT. It codes for CASSLDGGAREKLFF. The variable domain in full, completed from reference TRBV11-2 and TRBJ1-4, reads EAGVAQSPRYKIIEKRQSVAFWCNPISGHATLYWYQQILGQGPKLLIQFQNNGVVDDSQLPKDRFSAERLKGVDSTLKIQPAKLEDSAVYLCASSLDGGAREKLFFGSGTQLSVL.